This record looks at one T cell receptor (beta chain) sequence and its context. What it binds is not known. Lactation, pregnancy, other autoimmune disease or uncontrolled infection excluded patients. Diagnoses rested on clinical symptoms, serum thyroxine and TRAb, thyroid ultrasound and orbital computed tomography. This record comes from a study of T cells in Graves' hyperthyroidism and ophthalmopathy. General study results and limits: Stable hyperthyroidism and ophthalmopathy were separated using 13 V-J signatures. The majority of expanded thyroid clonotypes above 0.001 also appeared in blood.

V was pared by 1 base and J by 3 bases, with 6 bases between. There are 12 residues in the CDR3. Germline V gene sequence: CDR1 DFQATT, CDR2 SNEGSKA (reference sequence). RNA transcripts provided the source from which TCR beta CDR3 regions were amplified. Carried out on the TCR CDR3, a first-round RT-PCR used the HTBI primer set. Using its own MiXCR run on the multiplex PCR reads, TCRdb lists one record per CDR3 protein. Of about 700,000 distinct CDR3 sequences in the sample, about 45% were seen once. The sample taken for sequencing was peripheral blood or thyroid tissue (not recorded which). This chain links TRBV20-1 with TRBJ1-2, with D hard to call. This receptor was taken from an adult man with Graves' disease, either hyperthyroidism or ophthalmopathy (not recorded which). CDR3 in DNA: TGCAGTGCTAGAGTGGCCGACTATGGCTACACCTTC. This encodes CSARVADYGYTF.